This T cell receptor beta chain derives from a study of control samples from healthy donors and cancer patients. CDR3 length equals 16 residues. The V and J ends lost 2 bases and 2 bases respectively, with 13 bases between them. Per germline, CDR1 MDHEN and CDR2 SYDVKM. The table came from immunoSEQ multiplex PCR; TCRdb's copy has only in-frame clones and leaves some out. The sample lists over 110,000 clones, just under 95% occurring once. Sequencing used blood. The V and J genes are TRBV28 and TRBJ1-5; no clear D gene. This TCR was sampled from a man aged 25-40 years in good health. CDR3 nucleotide sequence: TGTGCCAGCAGTTTACACGTGGGCCTGGGCAATCAGCCCCAGCATTTT. Translated, it gives CASSLHVGLGNQPQHF.